The rows below give T cell receptor beta chains drawn from one sample of a study of T cell repertoires in cytomegalovirus infection. TCRdb re-analysed the reads in MiXCR, keeping a single row per CDR3 protein. This repertoire shows around 200,000 distinct CDR3 sequences, roughly 15% found once; its top ten account for approximately 26%. The sample taken for sequencing was CD8+ T cells from PBMCs. The source of these receptors is a human donor in good health (CMV status not recorded). Some clones in this sample may be carry-over from other donors' samples. CDR3s include the opening cysteine and the closing phenylalanine or tryptophan. The D gene is left open where the match is weak. Clone size is given for some rows only: seen once, a few or many times, or a class if the clone is expanded.

D,J,size,V,CDR3,DNA
-,TRBJ1-5,-,TRBV12-3/TRBV12-4,CASSYSRSNQPQHF,TGTGCCAGCAGTTACTCTCGGAGCAATCAGCCCCAGCATTTT
TRBD1,TRBJ1-4,-,TRBV14,CASSQFSGQGINEKLFF,TGTGCCAGCAGCCAGTTCTCGGGACAGGGGATAAATGAAAAACTGTTTTTT
-,TRBJ2-7,few,TRBV12-3/TRBV12-4,CASSFTAYEQYF,TGTGCCAGCAGTTTTACAGCCTACGAGCAGTACTTC
-,TRBJ1-4,-,TRBV5-6,CASSKSRGRNEKLFF,TGTGCCAGCAGCAAAAGCCGCGGACGTAATGAAAAACTGTTTTTT
TRBD1,TRBJ2-7,few,TRBV6-5,CASSPTPTGYSYEQYF,TGTGCCAGCAGCCCAACCCCGACAGGGTACTCCTACGAGCAGTACTTC
TRBD1,TRBJ2-7,few,TRBV7-9,CASSSLEQGDTYEQYF,TGTGCCAGCAGCTCTTTAGAGCAGGGGGACACCTACGAGCAGTACTTC
TRBD2,TRBJ2-3,-,TRBV4-2,CASSQHTSSGVEDTQYF,TGTGCCAGCAGCCAACACACCTCTAGCGGGGTGGAAGATACGCAGTATTTT
-,TRBJ1-5,-,TRBV6-6,CASSPGTSGQPQHF,TGTGCCAGCAGCCCCGGGACATCAGGTCAGCCCCAGCATTTT
-,TRBJ2-7,-,TRBV7-2,CASSLVFESVSYEQYF,TGTGCCAGCAGCTTAGTTTTCGAGTCAGTTTCCTACGAGCAGTACTTC
TRBD2,TRBJ2-5,-,TRBV7-8,CASSTGGAPETQYF,TGTGCCAGCAGTACCGGGGGGGCCCCAGAGACCCAGTACTTC
-,TRBJ1-6,few,TRBV28,CASSLGQDNSPLHF,TGTGCCAGCAGTTTGGGGCAGGATAATTCACCCCTCCACTTT
TRBD1,TRBJ2-6,-,TRBV4-1,CASSNRGRDSSGANVLTF,TGCGCCAGCAGCAACAGGGGGCGCGACAGCTCTGGGGCCAACGTCCTGACTTTC
-,TRBJ1-1,many,TRBV12-3/TRBV12-4,CASSLARGSTEAFF,TGTGCCAGCAGTTTAGCGCGGGGGAGTACTGAAGCTTTCTTT
-,TRBJ2-5,few,TRBV4-1,CASSQVQGETQYF,TGCGCCAGCAGCCAGGTCCAGGGGGAGACCCAGTACTTC
-,TRBJ1-1,-,TRBV12-3/TRBV12-4,CASTPGVGTEAFF,TGTGCCAGCACTCCAGGCGTAGGGACTGAAGCTTTCTTT
-,TRBJ2-1,few,TRBV7-9,CASSTPNSYNEQFF,TGTGCCAGCAGCACCCCCAATTCCTACAATGAGCAGTTCTTC
-,TRBJ2-5,-,TRBV12-5,CASGLGETQYF,TGTGCTAGTGGTTTGGGAGAGACCCAGTACTTC
-,TRBJ2-5,-,TRBV12-3/TRBV12-4,CASSFVSSLLYQETQYF,TGTGCCAGCAGTTTCGTATCGTCCCTTTTGTACCAAGAGACCCAGTACTTC
TRBD1,TRBJ2-3,-,TRBV13,CASSLTGTGTEDTQYF,TGTGCCAGCAGCCTAACCGGGACAGGGACAGAGGATACGCAGTATTTT
TRBD1,TRBJ2-1,-,TRBV4-2,CASSQGTGGNEQFF,TGCGCCAGCAGCCAAGGCACAGGGGGTAATGAGCAGTTCTTC
-,TRBJ2-3,many,TRBV7-2,CASSLGGRADTQYF,TGTGCCAGCAGCTTAGGGGGTAGGGCAGATACGCAGTATTTT
TRBD2,TRBJ2-1,-,TRBV4-3,CASSVRLAGGVENEQFF,TGCGCCAGCAGCGTGCGACTAGCGGGGGGGGTAGAAAATGAGCAGTTCTTC
TRBD2,TRBJ2-1,few,TRBV6-2/TRBV6-3,CASSSGLAGNNEQFF,TGTGCCAGCAGTTCCGGACTAGCGGGGAACAATGAGCAGTTCTTC
TRBD1,TRBJ2-3,many,TRBV7-2,CASSQQGASTDTQYF,TGTGCCAGCAGCCAACAGGGGGCTAGCACAGATACGCAGTATTTT
-,TRBJ2-7,-,TRBV5-6,CASSPGGGFYEQYF,TGTGCCAGCAGCCCTGGTGGGGGGTTCTACGAGCAGTACTTC
-,TRBJ1-2,few,TRBV6-1,CASSEDDRSRVGYTF,TGTGCCAGCAGTGAAGACGATAGATCGCGGGTTGGCTACACCTTC
TRBD1,TRBJ1-2,-,TRBV4-1,CASSQDSDRVDYGYTF,TGCGCCAGCAGCCAGGATTCGGACAGGGTGGACTATGGCTACACCTTC
-,TRBJ2-7,few,TRBV5-6,CASSFSPGDFYEQYF,TGTGCCAGCAGCTTTTCGCCGGGGGACTTCTACGAGCAGTACTTC
-,TRBJ2-3,few,TRBV7-6,CASSAERVDTQYF,TGTGCCAGCAGCGCCGAAAGAGTGGATACGCAGTATTTT